These 29 T cell receptor beta chains were all obtained from the same sample, sequenced in a study of cytomegalovirus exposure and HLA in healthy donors. PCR involved 60 Vbeta and 13 Jbeta primers. Sequencing used immunoSEQ multiplex PCR; TCRdb keeps in-frame clones, though not all of them. The sample has approximately 120,000 clones; 80% to 85% are singletons. The sample comprised PBMCs. The receptors derive from a woman in her thirties in good health and CMV-seronegative.

This clone was found a few times. The rearrangement joins TRBV5-6 to TRBJ1-5; TRBD1 aligns across 7 bases. The germline CDR1 and CDR2 sequences are SGHDT and YYEEEE. The length of the CDR3 is 14 residues. V lost 4 bases and J lost 6; bases outside the gene matches: 7. As DNA, the CDR3 is TGTGCCAGCAGCCCGGACAGGACCGGTCAGCCCCAGCATTTT. Translating it yields CASSPDRTGQPQHF. Together with reference TRBV5-6 and TRBJ1-5, the CDR3 gives the full variable domain: DAGVTQSPTHLIKTRGQQVTLRCSPKSGHDTVSWYQQALGQGPQFIFQYYEEEERQRGNFPDRFSGHQFPNYSSELNVNALLLGDSALYLCASSPDRTGQPQHFGDGTRLSIL.

This chain uses TRBV30 with TRBJ2-5; 8 bases are shared with TRBD1. Germline CDR1 GTSNPN, CDR2 SVGIG (reference sequence). This CDR3 contains 13 residues. V shed 1 base and J 4 bases; nucleotides not matched to a gene: 2. CDR3 in amino acids: CAWSGQGSETQYF. The CDR3 DNA reads as TGTGCCTGGAGTGGACAGGGGTCAGAGACCCAGTACTTC. The full variable domain, in which reference TRBV30 and TRBJ2-5 provide the parts outside the CDR3, is SQTIHQWPATLVQPVGSPLSLECTVEGTSNPNLYWYRQAAGRGLQLLFYSVGIGQISSEVPQNLSASRPQDRQFILSSKKLLLSDSGFYLCAWSGQGSETQYFGPGTRLLVL.

The chain uses TRBV7-2 and TRBJ1-1; D unresolved. The CDR3 consists of 12 residues. Per the germline V gene, CDR1 is SGHTA and CDR2 is FQGNSA. Trimming took off 1 base at V and 10 bases at J, with 10 bases between the two ends. The CDR3 region has the DNA TGTGCCAGCAGCTTAGGGGTGAGGGTAGCTTTCTTT. Protein product: CASSLGVRVAFF.

J is TRBJ2-5 and V is TRBV10-1; 7 bases match TRBD1. Germline V gene data show CDR1 as WNHNN and CDR2 as SYGVQD (reference sequence). The CDR3 has 14 amino acids. V gave up 2 bases and J gave up 5 bases; unmatched junction bases: 5. The CDR3 DNA is TGCGCCAGCAGTGAGGGGACAGCCTCTGAGACCCAGTACTTC. It codes for CASSEGTASETQYF.

The gene calls are TRBV30 and TRBJ2-1; 11 nucleotides match TRBD2. The V gene end was trimmed by 1 base and the J gene end by 9 bases; junction bases not matched to a gene: 5. Germline CDR1 is GTSNPN and CDR2 is SVGIG (reference sequence). The CDR3 is made up of 14 amino acids. CDR3 nucleotides: TGTGCCTGGAGTGATAGCGGGGGGGCGATTGAGCAGTTCTTC. Translated, it gives CAWSDSGGAIEQFF.

The chain links TRBV5-8 to TRBJ2-2; D might be TRBD1 (6 bases). The germline V gene encodes CDR1 SGHTS and CDR2 YDEGEE. This CDR3 has 15 amino acids. Trimming stripped 4 bases from V and 2 bases from J, with 12 bases between. The CDR3 DNA is TGTGCCAGCAGCGCCCGGACAGTCAACACCGGGGAGCTGTTTTTT. It specifies CASSARTVNTGELFF.

The chain joins TRBV7-9 to TRBJ1-5; a possible D gene is TRBD1 (6 bases). CDR1 and CDR2 from the germline V gene are SEHNR and FQNEAQ (reference sequence). The CDR3 has 15 amino acids. Trimming stripped 3 bases from V and 9 bases from J, with 18 bases between. In nucleotides, the CDR3 is TGTGCCAGCAGCTTTGGGACAAGCATATTTTCGCCCCAGCATTTT. It yields the protein CASSFGTSIFSPQHF.

The rearrangement uses TRBV4-3 and TRBJ2-7; possible D gene TRBD2, 5 bases. This CDR3 region has 14 residues. Germline CDR1 and CDR2: LGHNA and YSLEER. The V end lost 0 bases, the J end lost 6 bases, and 12 bases lay between the germline ends. Here the CDR3 reads CASSQEGLRGEQYF. For the CDR3, the DNA is TGCGCCAGCAGCCAAGAGGGCCTCCGGGGCGAGCAGTACTTC.

The V call is TRBV29-1, the J call TRBJ1-2, with 10 bases matching TRBD1. Germline loops: CDR1 SQVTM, CDR2 ANQGSEA. This CDR3 region has 15 residues. The V segment lost 5 bases and the J segment 8 bases; nucleotides outside the gene matches: 14. The CDR3 here is CSVPTRQGALRGYTF. The CDR3 coding sequence is TGCAGCGTTCCCACCCGACAGGGGGCTTTGAGAGGCTACACCTTC.

The rearrangement links TRBV19 to TRBJ1-5, with 8 positions matching TRBD1. The ends lost 1 base at V and 2 bases at J; junction bases unmatched: 7. The CDR3 totals 17 residues. CDR1 and CDR2 from the germline V gene are LNHDA and SQIVND (reference sequence). The CDR3 bases are TGTGCCAGTAGTATAGGACAGGGGATTAGGGGCAATCAGCCCCAGCATTTT. This gives the protein CASSIGQGIRGNQPQHF. Using reference TRBV19 and TRBJ1-5 for the parts outside the CDR3, the full variable domain is DGGITQSPKYLFRKEGQNVTLSCEQNLNHDAMYWYRQDPGQGLRLIYYSQIVNDFQKGDIAEGYSVSREKKESFPLTVTSAQKNPTAFYLCASSIGQGIRGNQPQHFGDGTRLSIL.

The chain recombines TRBV11-3 with TRBJ2-7; the match to TRBD2 covers 7 bases. J was trimmed by 4 bases and V by 1 base; bases with no gene match: 7. CDR1 and CDR2 (germline): SGHNT, YENEEA. The CDR3 sequence is 15 residues long. Written as DNA, the CDR3 is TGTGCCAGCAGCTTAGGGCGGGAGCTATGGTACGAGCAGTACTTC. This gives the protein CASSLGRELWYEQYF.

A note on this clone: The same CDR3 also results from other DNA sequences found in this sample. This chain links TRBV18 with TRBJ1-1; D not resolved. The germline CDR1 and CDR2 sequences are KGHSH and LQKENI. The CDR3 extends over 11 amino acids. The V gene lost 5 bases and the J gene lost 7 bases, with 8 bases spanning the gap. The CDR3 DNA reads as TGTGCCAGCTCAAGCTCAGGTGAAGCTTTCTTT. It encodes CASSSSGEAFF.

The chain links TRBV30 to TRBJ2-5; TRBD1 matches at 8 bases. The DNA matches TRBJ2-7 better at its end, which makes the J call doubtful. CDR1 GTSNPN and CDR2 SVGIG come from the germline V gene (reference sequence). The CDR3 loop spans 14 amino acids. CDR3 coding DNA: TGTGCCTGGAGTCCCGGACAGGGATCCTACGAGCAGTACTTC. This sequence encodes CAWSPGQGSYEQYF.

This clone was observed a few times. V and J are TRBV7-8 and TRBJ2-5; D is unresolved. The V gene's germline CDR1 is SGHVS and CDR2 FQNEAQ. V lost 5 bases to trimming and J lost 4 bases, with 11 bases between them. The CDR3 runs to 13 residues. The CDR3 spells CASSPNSRETQYF. Written as DNA, the CDR3 is TGTGCCAGCAGCCCAAATTCTAGAGAGACCCAGTACTTC.

The chain links TRBV5-4 to TRBJ1-2, with TRBD1 identical over 7 bases. Trimming took 7 bases from V and 7 from J; bases not matched to a gene: 16. The CDR3 contains 15 residues. Germline V lookup: CDR1 SGHNT, CDR2 YYREEE (reference sequence). The CDR3 coding sequence is TGTGCCAGCGGGTCCAGGGGGAAGATACCTAGTGGCTACACCTTC. This codes for CASGSRGKIPSGYTF.

This sequence joins TRBV6-4 and TRBJ2-6; maybe TRBD1 (5 bases). Germline CDR1 and CDR2: MRHNA and SNTAGT. This CDR3 is 15 amino acids long. Trimming took off 3 bases at V and 2 bases at J, with 8 bases between the two ends. CDR3 bases: TGTGCCAGCAGTGATCAAGGGGCTGGGGCCAACGTCCTGACTTTC. Its translation is CASSDQGAGANVLTF.

DNA for the CDR3: TGTGCCATCAGCTCCTCGGGACAGGCCTACGAGCAGTACTTC. It specifies CAISSSGQAYEQYF. V and J are TRBV10-3 and TRBJ2-7, with TRBD1 matching 8 bases. The CDR3 has 14 residues. V gave up 6 bases and J gave up 2 bases; unmatched junction bases: 6. Germline V gene data show CDR1 as ENHRY and CDR2 as SYGVKD.

The chain links TRBV2 to TRBJ1-2; unclear D gene. V gave up 8 bases and J gave up 2 bases, with 6 bases separating them. This CDR3 spans 11 amino acids. Germline-derived CDR1 and CDR2 are SNHLY and FYNNEI. The CDR3 region is CASGQNYGYTF. DNA for the CDR3: TGTGCCAGCGGGCAAAACTATGGCTACACCTTC.

This chain uses TRBV6-5 with TRBJ1-2; 8 bases are a match to TRBD1. This CDR3 comprises 15 residues. The J segment lost 1 base and the V segment lost 2 bases, leaving 3 bases of the junction unmatched. Germline V gene sequence: CDR1 MNHEY, CDR2 SVGAGI. CDR3 nucleotides: TGTGCCAGCAGTTACGCCACAGGGGGTAACTATGGCTACACCTTC. Residues: CASSYATGGNYGYTF.

The rearrangement links TRBV7-3 to TRBJ2-3, with TRBD1 as a possible D gene (6 bases). CDR1 SGHTA and CDR2 FQGTGA come from the germline V gene. With 5 bases removed from V and 8 bases from J, the gap between germline ends came to 14 bases. CDR3 size: 13 residues. This CDR3 reads CASSETGSGTQYF. In DNA, the CDR3 is TGTGCCAGCAGCGAGACAGGTTCAGGTACGCAGTATTTT.

This chain uses TRBV5-1 with TRBJ1-1; no clear D gene. Per germline, CDR1 SGHRS and CDR2 YFSETQ. V was pared by 4 bases and J by 1 base, with 11 bases between. The CDR3 length is 14 residues. The CDR3 nucleotides are TGCGCCAGCAGCCCAATGACACAGAACACTGAAGCTTTCTTT. Its protein is CASSPMTQNTEAFF.

The genes are TRBV27 and TRBJ1-2; 8 nucleotides line up with TRBD1. With V trimmed by 3 bases and J by 5 bases, 2 bases remained unmatched. The CDR3 has 13 residues. Germline values: CDR1 MNHEY, CDR2 SMNVEV (reference sequence). The CDR3 loop is CASSFNRGYGYTF. The DNA for the CDR3 is TGTGCCAGCAGTTTTAACAGGGGGTATGGCTACACCTTC.

This clone was detected only once. The chain recombines TRBV27 with TRBJ2-2, with D unresolved. The V and J ends lost 3 bases and 4 bases respectively, with 6 bases between them. The CDR3 is 13 residues long. CDR1 is MNHEY and CDR2 is SMNVEV in the germline V gene (reference sequence). As DNA, the CDR3 is TGTGCCAGCAGTTTCGGTGTCACCGGGGAGCTGTTTTTT. Translation gives CASSFGVTGELFF.

There are a few counts of this clone. The rearrangement joins TRBV27 to TRBJ2-1, with TRBD1 as a possible D gene (6 bases). CDR3 length equals 16 residues. Germline CDR1 is MNHEY and CDR2 is SMNVEV (reference sequence). Trimming left V 5 bases short and J 4 bases short, with 18 bases between. The CDR3 DNA follows: TGTGCCAGCAGTCCCCAGGGGTTGAATTTTTACAATGAGCAGTTCTTC. This sequence encodes CASSPQGLNFYNEQFF.

This sequence joins TRBV5-1 and TRBJ1-4; D is possibly TRBD1 (6 bases). The germline gives CDR1 SGHRS, CDR2 YFSETQ. V lost 5 bases, J lost 3 bases, and 11 bases lay in between. The CDR3 is 14 residues long. The CDR3 is CASSPQGANEKLFF. In DNA form, the CDR3 reads TGCGCCAGCAGTCCACAGGGAGCTAATGAAAAACTGTTTTTT.

In this sample, this clone turned up once. This chain links TRBV28 with TRBJ2-7; 8 bases are a match to TRBD1. V lost 6 bases, J lost 2 bases, and 6 bases stayed unmatched. Germline CDR1 MDHEN, CDR2 SYDVKM. This CDR3 comprises 14 residues. Here the CDR3 DNA reads TGTGCCAGCAGCCGCCGGGACAGGACCTACGAGCAGTACTTC. Its protein is CASSRRDRTYEQYF.

The chain employs TRBV9 and TRBJ1-4; 10 bases fit TRBD1. Unmatched junction bases numbered 3, after V lost 4 bases and J lost 3 bases. Germline CDR1 and CDR2: SGDLS and YYNGEE. CDR3 length equals 15 residues. In nucleotides, the CDR3 is TGTGCCAGCAGCCAGGGGACAGGGGCTAATGAAAAACTGTTTTTT. This sequence encodes CASSQGTGANEKLFF.

The chain recombines TRBV29-1 with TRBJ2-7; the D gene is possibly TRBD2 (5 bases). Germline V gene lookup returns CDR1 SQVTM and CDR2 ANQGSEA. The CDR3 length is 12 residues. V lost 8 bases and J lost 7, with 18 bases in between. CDR3 sequence reads: CSLGETPGEQYF. The CDR3 DNA reads TGCAGCTTGGGCGAGACACCGGGAGAGCAGTACTTC.

This rearrangement joins TRBV25-1 to TRBJ1-1; possibly TRBD1 for D (5 bases). CDR3 size: 13 residues. V gave up 5 bases and J gave up 7 bases, with 14 bases separating them. The germline gives CDR1 MGHDK, CDR2 SYGVNS. This CDR3 is CASSRRGVDEAFF. The CDR3 nucleotides read TGTGCCAGCAGTAGAAGGGGCGTCGATGAAGCTTTCTTT.